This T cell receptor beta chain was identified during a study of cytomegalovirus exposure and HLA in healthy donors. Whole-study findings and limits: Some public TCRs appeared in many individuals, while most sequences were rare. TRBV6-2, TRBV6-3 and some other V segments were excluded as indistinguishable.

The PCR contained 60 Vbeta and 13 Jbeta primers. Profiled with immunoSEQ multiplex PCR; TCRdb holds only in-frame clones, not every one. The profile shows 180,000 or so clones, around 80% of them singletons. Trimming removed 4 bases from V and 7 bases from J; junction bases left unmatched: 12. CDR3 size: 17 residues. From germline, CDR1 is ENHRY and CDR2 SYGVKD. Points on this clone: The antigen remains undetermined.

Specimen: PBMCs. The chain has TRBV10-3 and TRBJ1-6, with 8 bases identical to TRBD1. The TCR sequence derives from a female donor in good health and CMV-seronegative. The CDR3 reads CAISGGAGGVTNSPLHF. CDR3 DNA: TGTGCCATCAGTGGAGGGGCAGGGGGCGTCACAAATTCACCCCTCCACTTT.